The present T cell receptor beta chain was sequenced within a study of T cells after yellow fever vaccination. Study in general: Where fractions had low cell numbers, libraries were prepared from them with the SMART-Seq v4 Ultra Low Input RNA kit.

TCRdb fed the 5' RACE reads into MiXCR, producing one record per CDR3 protein. The data show about 63,000 distinct CDR3 sequences, with around 7.4% seen just once and 36% held by the top ten. This clonotype showed up many times. Germline CDR1 is MNHNY and CDR2 is SVGAGI (reference sequence). V was trimmed by 2 bases and J by 6 bases, leaving 2 bases between them. CDR3 length: 11 residues. The rearrangement joins TRBV6-6 to TRBJ2-1, with D unresolved. Sequenced material: CD8+ T cells sorted from PBMCs, taken 15 days after the yellow fever booster vaccination. This receptor was obtained from a man aged 25-45 years who received the YFV17D yellow fever vaccine. CDR3 nucleotides: TGTGCCAGCAGTTACGCCAATGAGCAGTTCTTC. It is translated as CASSYANEQFF.